Included here is one TCR beta chain sequence, with context. What it binds is unknown. With a J-beta primer mix and a sample-barcoded 5' primer, a second PCR ran about 7 to 11 cycles. TCRdb independently ran MiXCR on the 5' RACE reads; one entry per CDR3 protein. The sample has 700,000 to 950,000 distinct CDR3 sequences, 58% seen once. The record originates from a study of blood T cells in healthy people across ages. Broader study findings: In older individuals, TCR beta diversity per million T cells was lower, falling roughly linearly with age. CMV infection status of these donors was not known.

The sample taken for sequencing was blood. This clonotype originated in a man younger than 40 in good health.

The CDR3 DNA reads as TGTGCCACCTATGAAAGGGGCAAGCAGTACTTC. Amino acid sequence: CATYERGKQYF. The gene calls are TRBV27 and TRBJ2-5; D is perhaps TRBD1 (5 bases). The V end was cut by 10 bases, the J end by 11 bases, with 17 bases between. This CDR3 is 11 amino acids long. In germline, CDR1 is MNHEY, CDR2 SMNVEV (reference sequence).